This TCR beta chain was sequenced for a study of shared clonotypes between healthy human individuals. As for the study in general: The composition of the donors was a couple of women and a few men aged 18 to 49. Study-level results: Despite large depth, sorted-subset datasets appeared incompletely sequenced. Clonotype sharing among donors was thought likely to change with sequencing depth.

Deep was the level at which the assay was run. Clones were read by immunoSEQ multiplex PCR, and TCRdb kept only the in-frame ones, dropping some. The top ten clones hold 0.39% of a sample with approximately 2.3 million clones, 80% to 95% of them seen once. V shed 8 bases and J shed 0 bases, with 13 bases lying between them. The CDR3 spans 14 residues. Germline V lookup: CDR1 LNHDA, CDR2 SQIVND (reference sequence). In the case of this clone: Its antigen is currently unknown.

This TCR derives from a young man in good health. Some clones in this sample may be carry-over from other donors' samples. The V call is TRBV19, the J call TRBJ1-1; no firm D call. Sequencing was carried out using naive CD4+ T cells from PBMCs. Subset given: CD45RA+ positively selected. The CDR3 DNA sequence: TGTGCCAGTTTTGAAACCCGCATGAACACTGAAGCTTTCTTT. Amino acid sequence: CASFETRMNTEAFF.